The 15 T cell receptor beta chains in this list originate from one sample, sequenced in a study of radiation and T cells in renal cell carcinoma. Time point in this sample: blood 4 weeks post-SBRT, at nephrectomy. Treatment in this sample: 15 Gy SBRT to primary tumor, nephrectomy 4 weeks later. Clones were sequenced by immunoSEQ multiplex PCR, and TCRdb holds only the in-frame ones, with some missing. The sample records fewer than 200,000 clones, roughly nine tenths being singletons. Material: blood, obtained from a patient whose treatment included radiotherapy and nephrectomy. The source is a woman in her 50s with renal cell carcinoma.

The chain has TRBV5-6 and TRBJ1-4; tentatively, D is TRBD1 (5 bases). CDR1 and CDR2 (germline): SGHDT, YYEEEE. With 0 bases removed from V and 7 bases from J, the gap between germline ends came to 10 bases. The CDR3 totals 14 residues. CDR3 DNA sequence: TGTGCCAGCAGCTTGGACAGGTGGGCTGAAAAACTGTTTTTT. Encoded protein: CASSLDRWAEKLFF.

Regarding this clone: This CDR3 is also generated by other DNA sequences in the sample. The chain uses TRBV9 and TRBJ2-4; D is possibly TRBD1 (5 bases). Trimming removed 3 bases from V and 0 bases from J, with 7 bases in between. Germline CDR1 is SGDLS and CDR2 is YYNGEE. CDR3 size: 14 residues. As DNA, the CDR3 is TGTGCCAGCAGCGCAGGGTTAGCCAAAAACATTCAGTACTTC. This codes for CASSAGLAKNIQYF.

CDR3 sequence: CASSFRGQGDEKLFF. The DNA of the CDR3 is TGCGCCAGCAGCTTCCGGGGACAGGGGGATGAAAAACTGTTTTTT. The rearrangement links TRBV5-1 to TRBJ1-4, with 11 bases fitting TRBD1. V lost 2 bases, J lost 6 bases, and 3 bases stayed unmatched. Germline assignment: CDR1 SGHRS and CDR2 YFSETQ. CDR3 size: 15 residues. The full variable domain, with the rest looked up from reference TRBV5-1 and TRBJ1-4, is KAGVTQTPRYLIKTRGQQVTLSCSPISGHRSVSWYQQTPGQGLQFLFEYFSETQRNKGNFPGRFSGRQFSNSRSEMNVSTLELGDSALYLCASSFRGQGDEKLFFGSGTQLSVL.

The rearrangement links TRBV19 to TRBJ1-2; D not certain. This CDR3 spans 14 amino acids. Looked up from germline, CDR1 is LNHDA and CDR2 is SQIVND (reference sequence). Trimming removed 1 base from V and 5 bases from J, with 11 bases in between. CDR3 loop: CASSIGDGRYGYTF. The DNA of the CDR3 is TGTGCCAGTAGTATAGGTGACGGGAGATATGGCTACACCTTC.

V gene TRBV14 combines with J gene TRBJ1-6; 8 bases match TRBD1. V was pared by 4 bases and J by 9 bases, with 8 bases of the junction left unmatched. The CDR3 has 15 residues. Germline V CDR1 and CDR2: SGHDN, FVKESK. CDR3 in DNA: TGTGCCAGCAGCCCTCTGGGACAGGTATCTTCACCCCTCCACTTT. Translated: CASSPLGQVSSPLHF.

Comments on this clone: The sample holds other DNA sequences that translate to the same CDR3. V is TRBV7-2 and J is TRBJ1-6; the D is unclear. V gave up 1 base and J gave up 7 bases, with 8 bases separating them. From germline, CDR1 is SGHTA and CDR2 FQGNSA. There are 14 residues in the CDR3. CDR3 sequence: CASSLVPENSPLHF. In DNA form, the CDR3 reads TGTGCCAGCAGCTTAGTCCCAGAGAATTCACCCCTCCACTTT.

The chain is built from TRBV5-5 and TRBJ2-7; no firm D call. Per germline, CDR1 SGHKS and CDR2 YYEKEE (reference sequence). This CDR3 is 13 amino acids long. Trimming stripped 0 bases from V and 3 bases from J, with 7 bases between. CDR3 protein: CASSLVGSYEQYF. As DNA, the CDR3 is TGTGCCAGCAGCTTGGTAGGCAGCTACGAGCAGTACTTC.

The CDR3 sequence: CSVERGGAAGYTF. Written as DNA, the CDR3 is TGCAGCGTTGAGAGAGGGGGCGCGGCCGGCTACACCTTC. The chain recombines TRBV29-1 with TRBJ1-2, with TRBD1 matching 7 bases. This CDR3 comprises 13 residues. In germline, CDR1 is SQVTM, CDR2 ANQGSEA. V was clipped by 3 bases and J by 8 bases; unmatched bases: 9.

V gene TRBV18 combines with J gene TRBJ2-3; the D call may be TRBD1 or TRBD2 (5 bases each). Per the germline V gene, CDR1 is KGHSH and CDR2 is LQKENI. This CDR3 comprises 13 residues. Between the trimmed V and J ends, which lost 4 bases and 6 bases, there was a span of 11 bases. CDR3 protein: CASSRGSHDTQYF. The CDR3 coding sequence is TGTGCCAGCTCACGGGGGAGCCATGATACGCAGTATTTT. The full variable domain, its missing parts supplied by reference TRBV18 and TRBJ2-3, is NAGVMQNPRHLVRRRGQEARLRCSPMKGHSHVYWYRQLPEEGLKFMVYLQKENIIDESGMPKERFSAEFPKEGPSILRIQQVVRGDSAAYFCASSRGSHDTQYFGPGTRLTVL.

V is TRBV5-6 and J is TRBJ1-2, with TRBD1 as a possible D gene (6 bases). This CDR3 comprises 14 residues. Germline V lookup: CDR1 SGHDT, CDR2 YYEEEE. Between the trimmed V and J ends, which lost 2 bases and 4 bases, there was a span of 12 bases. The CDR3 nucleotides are TGTGCCAGCAGCTTCAGGACAGCGACCTATGGCTACACCTTC. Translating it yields CASSFRTATYGYTF.

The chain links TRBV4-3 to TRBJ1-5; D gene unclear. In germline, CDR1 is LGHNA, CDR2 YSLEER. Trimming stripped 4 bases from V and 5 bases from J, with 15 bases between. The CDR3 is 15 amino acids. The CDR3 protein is CASSLSRDSDQPQHF. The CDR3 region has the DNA TGCGCCAGCAGCCTGTCAAGGGATTCGGATCAGCCCCAGCATTTT.

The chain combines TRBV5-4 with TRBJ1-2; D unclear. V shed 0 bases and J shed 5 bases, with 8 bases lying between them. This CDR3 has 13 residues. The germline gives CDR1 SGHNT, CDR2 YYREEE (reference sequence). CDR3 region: CASSLDVLYGYTF. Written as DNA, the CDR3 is TGTGCCAGCAGCTTGGATGTCCTGTATGGCTACACCTTC.

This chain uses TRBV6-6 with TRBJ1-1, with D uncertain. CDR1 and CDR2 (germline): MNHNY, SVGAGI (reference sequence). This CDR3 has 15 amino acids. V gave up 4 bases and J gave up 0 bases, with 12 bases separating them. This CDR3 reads CASSWGGSVNTEAFF. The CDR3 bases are TGTGCCAGCAGTTGGGGAGGCTCTGTGAACACTGAAGCTTTCTTT.

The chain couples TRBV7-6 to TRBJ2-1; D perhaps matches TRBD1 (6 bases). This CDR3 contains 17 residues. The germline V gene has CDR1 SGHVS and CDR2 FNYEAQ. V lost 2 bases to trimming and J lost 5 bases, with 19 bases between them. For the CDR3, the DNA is TGTGCCAGCAGCTTAAACCCGGGACATCCGAGGGACAATGAGCAGTTCTTC. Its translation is CASSLNPGHPRDNEQFF.

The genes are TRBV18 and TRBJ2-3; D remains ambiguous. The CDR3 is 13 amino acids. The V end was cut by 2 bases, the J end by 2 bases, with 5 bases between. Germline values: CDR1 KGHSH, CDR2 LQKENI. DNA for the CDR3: TGTGCCAGCTCACCAGACCACACAGATACGCAGTATTTT. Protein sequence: CASSPDHTDTQYF.